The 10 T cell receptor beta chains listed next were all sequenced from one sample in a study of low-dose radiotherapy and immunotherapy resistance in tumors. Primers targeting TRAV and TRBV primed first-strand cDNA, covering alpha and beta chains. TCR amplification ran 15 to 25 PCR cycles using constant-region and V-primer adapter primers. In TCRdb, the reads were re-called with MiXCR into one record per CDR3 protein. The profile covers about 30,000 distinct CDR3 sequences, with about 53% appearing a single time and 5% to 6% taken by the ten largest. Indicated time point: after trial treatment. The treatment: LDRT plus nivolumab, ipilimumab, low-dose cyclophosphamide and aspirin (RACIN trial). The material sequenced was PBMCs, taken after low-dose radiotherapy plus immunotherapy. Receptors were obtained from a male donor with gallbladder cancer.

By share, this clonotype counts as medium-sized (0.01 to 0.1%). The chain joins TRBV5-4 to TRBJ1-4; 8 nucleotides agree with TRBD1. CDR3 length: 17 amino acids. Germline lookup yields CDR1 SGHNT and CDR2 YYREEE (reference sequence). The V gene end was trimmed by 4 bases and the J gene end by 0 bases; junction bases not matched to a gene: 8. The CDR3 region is CASSRGQGPATNEKLFF. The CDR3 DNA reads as TGTGCCAGCAGCCGCGGACAGGGCCCTGCAACTAATGAAAAACTGTTTTTT.

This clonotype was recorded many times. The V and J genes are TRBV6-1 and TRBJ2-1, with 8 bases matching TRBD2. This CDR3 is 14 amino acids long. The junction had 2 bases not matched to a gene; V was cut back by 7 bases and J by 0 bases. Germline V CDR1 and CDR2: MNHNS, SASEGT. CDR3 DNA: TGTGCCAGCACGGCGGGGGGCTCCTACAATGAGCAGTTCTTC. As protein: CASTAGGSYNEQFF.

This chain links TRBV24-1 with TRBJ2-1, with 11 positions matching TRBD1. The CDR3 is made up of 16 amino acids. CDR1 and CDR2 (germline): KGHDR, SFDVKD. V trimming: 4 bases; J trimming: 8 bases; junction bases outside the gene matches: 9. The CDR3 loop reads CATSDPGQGGQDEQFF. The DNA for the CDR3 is TGTGCCACCAGTGACCCGGGACAGGGGGGTCAAGATGAGCAGTTCTTC.

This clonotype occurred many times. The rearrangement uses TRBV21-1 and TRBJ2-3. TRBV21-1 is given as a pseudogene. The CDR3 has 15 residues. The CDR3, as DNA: TGTGCCAGCAGCAAATTGGGCAGATGGACAGATACGCAGTATTTT. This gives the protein CASSKLGRWTDTQYF.

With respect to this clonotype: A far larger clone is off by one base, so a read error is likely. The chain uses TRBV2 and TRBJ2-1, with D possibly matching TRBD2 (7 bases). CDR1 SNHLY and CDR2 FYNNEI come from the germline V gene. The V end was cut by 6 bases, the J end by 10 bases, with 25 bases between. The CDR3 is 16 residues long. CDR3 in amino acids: CASSEPGGVSSYEQFF. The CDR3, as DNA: TGTGCCAGCAGCGAGCCGGGGGGCGTCAGCTCCTACGAGCAGTTCTTC.

CDR3 DNA sequence: TGCGCCAGCAGCTTGTACGAGTACACCGGGGAGCTGTTTTTT. The encoded protein is CASSLYEYTGELFF. The V and J genes are TRBV5-1 and TRBJ2-2; the D is unclear. The CDR3 totals 14 residues. Trimming removed 1 base at V and 3 bases at J, with 7 bases between. Germline V gene lookup returns CDR1 SGHRS and CDR2 YFSETQ.

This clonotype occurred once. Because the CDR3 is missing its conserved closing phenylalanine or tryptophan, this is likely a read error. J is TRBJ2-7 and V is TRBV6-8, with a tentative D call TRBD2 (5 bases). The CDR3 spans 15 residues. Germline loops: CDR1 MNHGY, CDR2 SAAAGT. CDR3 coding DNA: TGTGCTAGCAGTTACTCGACCGGCGGGCCCTACGAGCAGTACTTA. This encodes CASSYSTGGPYEQYL.

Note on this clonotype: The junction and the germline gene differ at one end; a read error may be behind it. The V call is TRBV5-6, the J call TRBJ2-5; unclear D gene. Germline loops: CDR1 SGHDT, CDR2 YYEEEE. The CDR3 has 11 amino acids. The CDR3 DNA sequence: TGTGCCAGCAGCTTGGGACCCATTGGCCACTTC. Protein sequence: CASSLGPIGHF.

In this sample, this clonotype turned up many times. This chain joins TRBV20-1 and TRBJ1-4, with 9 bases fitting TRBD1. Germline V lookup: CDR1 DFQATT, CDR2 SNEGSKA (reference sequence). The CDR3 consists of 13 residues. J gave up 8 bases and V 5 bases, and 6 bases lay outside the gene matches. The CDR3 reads CSALDRGVEKLFF. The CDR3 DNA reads TGCAGTGCTTTGGACAGGGGTGTAGAAAAACTGTTTTTT.

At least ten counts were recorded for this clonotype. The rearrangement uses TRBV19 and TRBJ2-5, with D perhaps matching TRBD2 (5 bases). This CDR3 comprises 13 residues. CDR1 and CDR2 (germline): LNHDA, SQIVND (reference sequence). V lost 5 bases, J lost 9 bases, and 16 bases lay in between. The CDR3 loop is CASSRTRTSAQYF. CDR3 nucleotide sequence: TGTGCCAGTAGTCGGACCCGTACTAGTGCCCAGTACTTC.